This is a list of T cell receptor beta chains from one sample in a study of CD8+CD57+ T cells in acquired aplastic anemia. TCRdb ran MiXCR on the reads and lists one entry per CDR3 protein. This sample carries approximately 50,000 distinct CDR3 sequences, about two thirds of them seen once, and the ten largest clones take roughly 34%. Specimen: sorted CD4+, CD8+, or CD8+CD57+ T cells (not recorded which) from PBMCs. The receptor set was obtained from a human donor in good health, serving as a control. CDR3s include the opening cysteine and the closing phenylalanine or tryptophan. Fields, in order: clone size, V gene, CDR3 length, D gene, J gene, CDR3 DNA, CDR3 protein. The D gene is left open where the match is weak. Rows give clone size only sometimes, using once, few, many, or a class for an expanded clone.

once	TRBV6-5	16	-	TRBJ2-5	TGTGCCAGCAGTTACAGCTCTGCTCCAGCCCAAGAGACCCAGTACTTC	CASSYSSAPAQETQYF
-	TRBV7-9	15	-	TRBJ2-7	TGTGCCAGCAGCCTTCGACCGCCACGCTCCTACGAGCAGTACTTC	CASSLRPPRSYEQYF
-	TRBV4-2	18	-	TRBJ1-6	TGTGCCAGCAGCCTCCGACCCGGGGGCACCGCCGCTAATTCACCCCTCCACTTT	CASSLRPGGTAANSPLHF
many	TRBV6-2/TRBV6-3	14	-	TRBJ2-7	TGTGCCAGCAGTATGGGGCCAGGAGCCCACGAGCAGTACTTC	CASSMGPGAHEQYF
-	TRBV10-3	14	TRBD1	TRBJ2-7	TGTGCCATCAATTCGGGACAGGGGGGAAACGAGCAGTACTTC	CAINSGQGGNEQYF
-	TRBV11-3	13	-	TRBJ2-5	TGTGCCAGCTCCCCTCTTGACCAAGAGACCCAGTACTTC	CASSPLDQETQYF
-	TRBV29-1	12	-	TRBJ1-2	TGCAGCGTTGTGGAAATTAACTATGGCTACACCTTC	CSVVEINYGYTF
-	TRBV10-2	16	-	TRBJ2-7	TGCGCCAGCAGCCAACAAGCAAGACTAGATAAGTACGAGCAGTACTTC	CASSQQARLDKYEQYF
-	TRBV10-3	14	-	TRBJ1-2	TGTGCCATCAGCGAGAATCCGGGTAATTATGGCTACACCTTC	CAISENPGNYGYTF
-	TRBV24-1	14	-	TRBJ2-1	TGTGCCACCAGTGACCACAGGGTTACGGGTGAGCAGTTCTTC	CATSDHRVTGEQFF
-	TRBV15	17	-	TRBJ2-1	TGTGCCACCAGCAGAGAGGGAGTTGGAGGGGTCTACAATGAGCAGTTCTTC	CATSREGVGGVYNEQFF
-	TRBV29-1	13	TRBD1	TRBJ2-7	TGCAGCGTTGCAGGGGGCATGGCCTACGAGCAGTACTTC	CSVAGGMAYEQYF
many	TRBV12-3/TRBV12-4	15	-	TRBJ2-1	TGTGCCAGCAGTTCCCCCCTCGGGACACTCAATGAGCAGTTCTTC	CASSSPLGTLNEQFF
-	TRBV11-2	17	TRBD1	TRBJ2-2	TGTGCCAGCAGCCACAACCCGGGACAGGGGAACACCGGGGAGCTGTTTTTT	CASSHNPGQGNTGELFF
many	TRBV9	16	TRBD1	TRBJ2-1	TGTGCCAGCAGCACCGGGGGACAGGCCTGGGACAATGAGCAGTTCTTC	CASSTGGQAWDNEQFF
-	TRBV19	13	-	TRBJ1-1	TGTGCCAGTAGTGCGGCTATGAACACTGAAGCTTTCTTT	CASSAAMNTEAFF
-	TRBV10-3	12	-	TRBJ1-2	TGTGCCACCCATACATCTAACTATGGCTACACCTTC	CATHTSNYGYTF
-	TRBV24-1	17	-	TRBJ2-7	TGTGCCACCAGTGCAGACATCGGGGAGAAAGATCTCTACGAGCAGTACTTC	CATSADIGEKDLYEQYF
-	TRBV7-2	15	-	TRBJ2-6	TGTGCCAGCAGCTCCTCGCTCTCTGGGGCCAACGTCCTGACTTTC	CASSSSLSGANVLTF
medium-sized	TRBV7-6	16	-	TRBJ2-7	TGTGCCAGCAGCGGATACTCGCATGGGGGCTCCTACGAGCAGTACTTC	CASSGYSHGGSYEQYF
-	TRBV5-1	16	TRBD1	TRBJ1-3	TGCGCCAGCAGCTGGGGGACAGGGTACTCTGGAAACACCATATATTTT	CASSWGTGYSGNTIYF
-	TRBV20-1	14	TRBD2	TRBJ2-3	TGCAGTGCGCTGGGACTAGCGGGAGCAGATACGCAGTATTTT	CSALGLAGADTQYF
-	TRBV11-2	13	-	TRBJ1-2	TGTGCCAGCAGCTTAGTTGAGGGATATGGCTACACCTTC	CASSLVEGYGYTF
-	TRBV19	15	TRBD1	TRBJ1-4	TGTGCCAGTAGTATCTCAAGGACAGGGTCTGAAAAACTGTTTTTT	CASSISRTGSEKLFF
once	TRBV4-1	15	-	TRBJ2-1	TGCGCCAGCAGCCAAGATCTGGGCCGAGAGAAGAACCAGTTCTTC	CASSQDLGREKNQFF
-	TRBV20-1	15	-	TRBJ2-2	TGCAGTGCTAGACCGAGCGGTTCTTTCAGCGGGGAGCTGTTTTTT	CSARPSGSFSGELFF
few	TRBV15	16	TRBD1	TRBJ2-5	TGTGCCACCAGCAGAGGGGTGGGACAGCTACAAGAGACCCAGTACTTC	CATSRGVGQLQETQYF
many	TRBV6-1	15	-	TRBJ2-7	TGTGCCAGCAGTGAAGGACCGGGAGAGCTTGTAGAGCAGTACTTC	CASSEGPGELVEQYF
-	TRBV6-1	11	-	TRBJ1-2	TGTGCCAGCAGTAGTCCCTATGGCTACACCTTC	CASSSPYGYTF
once	TRBV10-3	13	-	TRBJ2-5	TGTGCCATTGCTCTCGAGAGTGTAGAGACCCAGTACTTC	CAIALESVETQYF
-	TRBV20-1	16	TRBD1	TRBJ1-6	TGCAGTGCTAGAGAGGCGACAGGGGTTTGGAATTCACCCCTCCACTTT	CSAREATGVWNSPLHF
-	TRBV20-1	15	TRBD1	TRBJ2-3	TGCAGTGCCAGAGTGGGGGACAGGGGGCGAGATACGCAGTATTTT	CSARVGDRGRDTQYF
-	TRBV9	16	TRBD1	TRBJ2-5	TGTGCCATCAGTGATACGGGGACAGGGGGCGCAGAGACCCAGTACTTC	CAISDTGTGGAETQYF
few	TRBV7-2	13	-	TRBJ2-7	TGTGCCAGCAGCTTAGCGAGCGTCTCGGAGCAGTACTTC	CASSLASVSEQYF
few	TRBV10-3	14	TRBD1	TRBJ1-2	TGTGCCATCACGGTTCTGGGACAGGGTGTAGGCTACACCTTC	CAITVLGQGVGYTF